Sequencing of this TCR beta chain was carried out in a study of T cells after yellow fever vaccination. This clonotype has a handful of counts. A single record per CDR3 protein comes from TCRdb applying MiXCR to the 5' RACE reads. This table holds hundreds of thousands of distinct CDR3 sequences, about a sixth found once. There are 13 residues in the CDR3. Between the trimmed V and J ends, which lost 5 bases and 6 bases, there was a span of 11 bases. The germline V gene encodes CDR1 LNHNV and CDR2 YYDKDF (reference sequence). The clonotype comes from a man younger than 30 who received the YFV17D yellow fever vaccine. The chain combines TRBV15 with TRBJ2-1, with D possibly TRBD1 on 5 matching bases. Sequencing used PBMCs, obtained about 5 days after the first yellow fever vaccination. The CDR3 sequence: CATSEVQGNEQFF. CDR3 in DNA: TGTGCCACCAGCGAGGTCCAGGGCAATGAGCAGTTCTTC. Based on the CDR3 plus reference TRBV15 and TRBJ2-1, the full variable domain is DAMVIQNPRYQVTQFGKPVTLSCSQTLNHNVMYWYQQKSSQAPKLLFHYYDKDFNNEADTPDNFQSRRPNTSFCFLDIRSPGLGDTAMYLCATSEVQGNEQFFGPGTRLTVL.